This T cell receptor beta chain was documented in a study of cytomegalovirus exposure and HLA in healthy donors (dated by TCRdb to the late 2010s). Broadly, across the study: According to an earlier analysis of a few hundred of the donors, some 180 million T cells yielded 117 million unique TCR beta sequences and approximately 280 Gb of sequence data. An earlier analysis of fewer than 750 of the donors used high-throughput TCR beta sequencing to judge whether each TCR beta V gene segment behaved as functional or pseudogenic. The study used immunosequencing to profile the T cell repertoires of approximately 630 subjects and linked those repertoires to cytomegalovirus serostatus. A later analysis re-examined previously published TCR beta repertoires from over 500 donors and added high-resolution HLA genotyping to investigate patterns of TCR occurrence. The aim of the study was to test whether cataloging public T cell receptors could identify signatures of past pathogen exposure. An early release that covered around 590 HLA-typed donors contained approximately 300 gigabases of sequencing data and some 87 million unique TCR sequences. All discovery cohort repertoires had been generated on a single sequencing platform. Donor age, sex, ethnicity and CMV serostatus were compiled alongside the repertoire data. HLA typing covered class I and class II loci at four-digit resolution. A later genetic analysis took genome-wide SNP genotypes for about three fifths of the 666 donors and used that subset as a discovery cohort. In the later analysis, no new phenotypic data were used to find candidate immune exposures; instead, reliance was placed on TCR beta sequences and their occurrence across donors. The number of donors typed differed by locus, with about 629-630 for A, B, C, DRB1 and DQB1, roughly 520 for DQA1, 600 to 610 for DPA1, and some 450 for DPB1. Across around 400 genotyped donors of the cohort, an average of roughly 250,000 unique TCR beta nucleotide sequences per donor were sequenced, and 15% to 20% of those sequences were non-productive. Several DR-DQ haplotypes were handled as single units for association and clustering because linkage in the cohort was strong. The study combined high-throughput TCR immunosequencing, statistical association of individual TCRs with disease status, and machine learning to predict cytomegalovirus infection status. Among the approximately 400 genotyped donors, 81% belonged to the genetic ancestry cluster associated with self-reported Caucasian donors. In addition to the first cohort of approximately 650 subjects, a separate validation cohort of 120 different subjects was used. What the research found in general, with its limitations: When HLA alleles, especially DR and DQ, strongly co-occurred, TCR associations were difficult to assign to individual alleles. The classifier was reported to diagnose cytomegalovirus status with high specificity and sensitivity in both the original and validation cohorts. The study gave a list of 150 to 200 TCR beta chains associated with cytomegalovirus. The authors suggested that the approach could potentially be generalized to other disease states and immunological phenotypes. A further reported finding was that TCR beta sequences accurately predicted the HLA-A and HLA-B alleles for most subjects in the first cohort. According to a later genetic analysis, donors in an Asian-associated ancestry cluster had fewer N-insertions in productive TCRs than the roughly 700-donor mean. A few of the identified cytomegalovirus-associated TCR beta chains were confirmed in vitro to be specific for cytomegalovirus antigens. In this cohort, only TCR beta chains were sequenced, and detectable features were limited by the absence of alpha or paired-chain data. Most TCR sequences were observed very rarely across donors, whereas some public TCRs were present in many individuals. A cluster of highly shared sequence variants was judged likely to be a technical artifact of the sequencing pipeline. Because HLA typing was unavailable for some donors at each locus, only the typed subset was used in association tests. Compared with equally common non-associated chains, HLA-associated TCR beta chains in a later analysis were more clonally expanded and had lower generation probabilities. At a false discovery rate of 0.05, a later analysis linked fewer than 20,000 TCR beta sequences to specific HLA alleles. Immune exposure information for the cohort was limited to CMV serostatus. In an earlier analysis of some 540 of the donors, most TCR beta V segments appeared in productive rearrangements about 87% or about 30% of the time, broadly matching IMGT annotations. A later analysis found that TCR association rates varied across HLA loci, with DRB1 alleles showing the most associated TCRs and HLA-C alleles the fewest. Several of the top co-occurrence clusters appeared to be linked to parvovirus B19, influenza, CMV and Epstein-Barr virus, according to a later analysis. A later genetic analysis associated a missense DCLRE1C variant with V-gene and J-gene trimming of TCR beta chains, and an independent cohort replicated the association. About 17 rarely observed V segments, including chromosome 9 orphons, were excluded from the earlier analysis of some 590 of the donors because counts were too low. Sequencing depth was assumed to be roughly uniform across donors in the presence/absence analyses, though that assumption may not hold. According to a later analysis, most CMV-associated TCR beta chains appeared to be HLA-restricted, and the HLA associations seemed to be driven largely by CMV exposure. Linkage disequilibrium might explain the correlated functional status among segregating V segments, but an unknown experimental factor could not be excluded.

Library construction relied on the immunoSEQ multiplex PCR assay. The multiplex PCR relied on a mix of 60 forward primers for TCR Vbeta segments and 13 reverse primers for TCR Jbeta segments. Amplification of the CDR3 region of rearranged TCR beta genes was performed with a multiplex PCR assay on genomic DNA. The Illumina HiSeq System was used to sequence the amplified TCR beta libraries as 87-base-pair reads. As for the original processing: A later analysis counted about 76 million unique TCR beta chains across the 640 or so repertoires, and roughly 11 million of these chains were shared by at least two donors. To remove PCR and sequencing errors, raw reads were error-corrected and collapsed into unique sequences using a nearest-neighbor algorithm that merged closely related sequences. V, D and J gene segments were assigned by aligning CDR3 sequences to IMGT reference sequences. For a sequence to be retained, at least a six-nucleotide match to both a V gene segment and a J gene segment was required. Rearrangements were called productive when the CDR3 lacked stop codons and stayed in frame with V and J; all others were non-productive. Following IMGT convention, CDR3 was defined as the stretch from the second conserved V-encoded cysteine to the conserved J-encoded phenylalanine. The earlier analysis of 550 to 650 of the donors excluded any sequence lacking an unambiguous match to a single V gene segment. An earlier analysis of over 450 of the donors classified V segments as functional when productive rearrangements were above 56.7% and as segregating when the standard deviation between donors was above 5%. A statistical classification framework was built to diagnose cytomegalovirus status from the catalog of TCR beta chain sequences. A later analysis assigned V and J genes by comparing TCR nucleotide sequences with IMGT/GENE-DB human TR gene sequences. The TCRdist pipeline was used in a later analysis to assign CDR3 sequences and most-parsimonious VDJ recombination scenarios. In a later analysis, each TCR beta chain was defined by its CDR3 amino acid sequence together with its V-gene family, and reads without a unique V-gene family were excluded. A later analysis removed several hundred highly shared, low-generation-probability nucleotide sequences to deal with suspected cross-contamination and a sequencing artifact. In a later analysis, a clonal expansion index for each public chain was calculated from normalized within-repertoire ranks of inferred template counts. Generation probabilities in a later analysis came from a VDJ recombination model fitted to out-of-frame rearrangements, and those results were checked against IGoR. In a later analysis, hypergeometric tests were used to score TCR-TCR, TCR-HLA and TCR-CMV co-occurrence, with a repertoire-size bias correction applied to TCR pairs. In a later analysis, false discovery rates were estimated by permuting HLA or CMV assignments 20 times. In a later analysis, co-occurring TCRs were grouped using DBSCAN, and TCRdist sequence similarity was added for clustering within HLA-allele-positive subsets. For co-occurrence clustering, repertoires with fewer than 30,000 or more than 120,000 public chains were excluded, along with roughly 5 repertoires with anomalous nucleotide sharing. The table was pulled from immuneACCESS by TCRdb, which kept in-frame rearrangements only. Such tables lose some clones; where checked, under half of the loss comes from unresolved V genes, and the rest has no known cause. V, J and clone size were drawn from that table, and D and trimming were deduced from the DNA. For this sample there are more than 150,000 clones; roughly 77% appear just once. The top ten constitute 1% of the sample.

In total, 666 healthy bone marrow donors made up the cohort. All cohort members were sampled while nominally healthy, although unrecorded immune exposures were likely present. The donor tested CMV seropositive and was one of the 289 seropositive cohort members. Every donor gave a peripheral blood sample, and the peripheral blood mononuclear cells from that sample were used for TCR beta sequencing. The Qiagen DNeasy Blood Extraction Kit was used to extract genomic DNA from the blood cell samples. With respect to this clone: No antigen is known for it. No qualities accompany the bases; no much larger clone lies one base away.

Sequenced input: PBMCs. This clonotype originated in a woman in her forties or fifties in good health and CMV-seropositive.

The bases are TGTGCCAGCAGCGTTGGGGGGACGGATACGCAGTATTTT. It specifies CASSVGGTDTQYF. The chain is encoded by TRBV9 joined to TRBJ2-3; a tentative D match to TRBD2 spans 6 bases. From cysteine to phenylalanine, the CDR3 is 13 amino acids long. Just the 39-base CDR3 DNA is kept, in frame starting at base 1. For CDR1 and CDR2, the germline V gene lists SGDLS and YYNGEE. The junction carries 10 bases between V and J, which are trimmed by 2 bases and 6 bases respectively. With the portions outside the CDR3 filled from the reference TRBV9 and TRBJ2-3 genes, the complete variable region becomes DSGVTQTPKHLITATGQRVTLRCSPRSGDLSVYWYQQSLDQGLQFLIQYYNGEERAKGNILERFSAQQFPDLHSELNLSSLELGDSALYFCASSVGGTDTQYFGPGTRLTVL.